A selection of T cell receptor beta chains follows, all from one sample in a study of T cells in Graves' hyperthyroidism and ophthalmopathy. TCRdb ran MiXCR on the multiplex PCR reads and lists one entry per CDR3 protein. The sample contains 750,000 to 900,000 distinct CDR3 sequences, 38% of which appear only once. Specimen: blood. All receptors come from a man between 18 and 29 years old with Graves' hyperthyroidism. Each CDR3 is given with its conserved first and last residue. The D gene is left open where the match is weak. Size is stated for part of the rows, as once, few or many counts, or as a class when the clone is expanded.

.	few	TRBV7-9	TRBJ1-1	CASSPTGAREAFF	TGTGCCAGCAGCCCTACCGGGGCCCGTGAAGCTTTCTTT
TRBD1	many	TRBV19	TRBJ1-2	CASSLHRGGYTF	TGTGCCAGTAGTCTCCACAGGGGTGGCTACACCTTC
.	few	TRBV12-3/TRBV12-4	TRBJ1-1	CASSLGAPAAFF	TGTGCCAGCAGCCTCGGGGCACCGGCGGCTTTCTTT
.	few	TRBV5-6	TRBJ1-1	CASSLVIRGGDTEAFF	TGTGCCAGCAGCTTGGTTATAAGGGGCGGTGACACTGAAGCTTTCTTT
.	.	TRBV6-6	TRBJ2-7	CASGLDGLYEQYF	TGTGCCAGCGGTCTGGACGGGCTCTACGAGCAGTACTTC
.	few	TRBV6-5	TRBJ2-7	CASGFNEQYF	TGTGCCAGCGGGTTCAACGAGCAGTACTTC
TRBD2	.	TRBV29-1	TRBJ2-6	CSVGTSGRGANVLTF	TGCAGCGTTGGGACTAGCGGGCGTGGGGCCAACGTCCTGACTTTC
TRBD1	.	TRBV7-8	TRBJ1-1	CASSLVTGSEAFF	TGTGCCAGCAGCTTAGTGACAGGGAGTGAAGCTTTCTTT
TRBD1	.	TRBV12-3/TRBV12-4	TRBJ2-7	CASSGDRAYF	TGTGCCAGCAGCGGGGACAGGGCGTACTTC
TRBD1	many	TRBV7-7	TRBJ2-2	CASSHGQGLNTGELFF	TGTGCTAGCAGCCACGGACAGGGGCTTAACACCGGGGAGCTGTTTTTT